The clone carrying this T cell receptor (beta chain) turned up a few times. Antigen specificity is unknown. The study pooled second doses at about 4 or about 12 weeks. TCRdb's table, derived via immunoSEQ multiplex PCR, lists solely in-frame clones and lacks some. This repertoire shows 140,000 to 150,000 clones, roughly 88% found once; its top ten account for about 1.9%. V lost 5 bases, J lost 1 base, and 14 bases lay in between. This CDR3 spans 15 amino acids. CDR1 is LNHDA, CDR2 SQIVND, per germline (reference sequence). The record originates from a study of T cell responses to AZD1222 COVID-19 vaccine. Study observations and caveats: Spike-spanning, vaccine-associated CD4 TCRs were dominant at 160-218 and 743-854. Only a handful of AZD1222 recipients, roughly 6 in all, had baseline seropositivity.

Sequences were derived from peripheral blood, sampled 28 days after the second AZD1222 dose. J is TRBJ1-1 and V is TRBV19; no reliable D call. The receptor comes from an adult who received the AZD1222 COVID-19 vaccine. The CDR3 region is CASSVSFSSNTEAFF. CDR3 coding DNA: TGTGCCAGTAGTGTATCCTTTTCCTCGAACACTGAAGCTTTCTTT.